Below, 26 T cell receptor beta chains from the same sample are listed, as sequenced in a study of blood T cell repertoires in COVID-19. Using immunoSEQ multiplex PCR, the repertoire was profiled, and TCRdb retains in-frame clones only, with some absent. The table shows over 200,000 clones, with about 89% occurring only once. Material: peripheral blood. The source of these receptors is a man in his fifties or sixties who had recovered from COVID-19.

The chain uses TRBV28 and TRBJ2-1, with 11 bases aligning to TRBD2. The CDR3 is made up of 13 amino acids. V dropped 8 bases and J dropped 15; count of bases not matched to a gene: 12. Per germline, CDR1 MDHEN and CDR2 SYDVKM. The CDR3 protein is CASGLIAGGPPFF. The CDR3, as DNA: TGTGCCAGCGGATTGATAGCGGGAGGGCCGCCGTTCTTC.

The chain has TRBV19 and TRBJ1-2; D is unclear. V lost 0 bases to trimming and J lost 2 bases, with 10 bases between them. CDR3 length: 15 amino acids. Germline lookup yields CDR1 LNHDA and CDR2 SQIVND (reference sequence). The CDR3 bases are TGTGCCAGTAGTATAGATGCCAGAGCGAACTATGGCTACACCTTC. Translation gives CASSIDARANYGYTF.

This clone was detected a few times. The chain links TRBV6-1 to TRBJ2-3; D perhaps matches TRBD2 (5 bases). The CDR3 is made up of 15 amino acids. Germline CDR1 reads MNHNS; CDR2 reads SASEGT. Trimming stripped 5 bases from V and 6 bases from J, with 18 bases between. In DNA form, the CDR3 reads TGTGCCAGCAGTTCTCATGACACGGGATCCGATACGCAGTATTTT. As protein: CASSSHDTGSDTQYF.

V usage is TRBV19 and J usage is TRBJ2-1; possible D gene TRBD2, 6 bases. The CDR3 spans 16 residues. Germline V CDR1 and CDR2: LNHDA, SQIVND (reference sequence). Deletions cut 4 bases from V and 3 bases from J, with 16 bases between. CDR3 protein: CASSKAGSLSYNEQFF. In DNA form, the CDR3 reads TGTGCCAGTAGTAAGGCGGGGAGTCTCAGCTACAATGAGCAGTTCTTC.

The rearrangement uses TRBV29-1 and TRBJ1-2, with D tentatively TRBD1 (6 bases). The CDR3 has 13 residues. Per the germline V gene, CDR1 is SQVTM and CDR2 is ANQGSEA. The V end was cut by 4 bases, the J end by 4 bases, with 13 bases between. CDR3 protein: CSVANRDTYGYTF. In nucleotides, the CDR3 is TGCAGCGTTGCTAACCGGGACACCTATGGCTACACCTTC.

The chain has TRBV28 and TRBJ2-7, with 8 nucleotides matching TRBD1. The CDR3 is 13 residues long. Germline assignment: CDR1 MDHEN and CDR2 SYDVKM. The trim removed 7 bases at V and 2 bases at J, leaving 4 bases unmatched. The CDR3 reads CASMGTGTYEQYF. The CDR3, as DNA: TGTGCCAGCATGGGGACAGGTACCTACGAGCAGTACTTC.

The chain employs TRBV7-3 and TRBJ1-2; unclear D gene. CDR1 and CDR2 (germline): SGHTA, FQGTGA. The V end was cut by 0 bases, the J end by 0 bases, with 8 bases between. The CDR3 length is 15 residues. CDR3 amino acids: CASSLTGSPNYGYTF. The CDR3 DNA sequence: TGTGCCAGCAGCTTAACGGGCAGTCCTAACTATGGCTACACCTTC.

This rearrangement joins TRBV5-8 to TRBJ1-5; 7 bases fit TRBD1. Per the germline V gene, CDR1 is SGHTS and CDR2 is YDEGEE. The CDR3 is 16 residues long. Unmatched junction bases numbered 7, after V lost 0 bases and J lost 4 bases. The CDR3 protein is CASSLGAGGPNQPQHF. For the CDR3, the DNA is TGTGCCAGCAGCTTGGGGGCAGGGGGTCCAAATCAGCCCCAGCATTTT.

The chain carries TRBV18 and TRBJ2-7, with D unclear. Germline loops: CDR1 KGHSH, CDR2 LQKENI. The CDR3 is 13 amino acids. V was clipped by 3 bases and J by 2 bases, with 8 bases between them. The CDR3 is CASSPSEAYEQYF. CDR3 sequence (DNA): TGTGCCAGCTCACCGTCAGAAGCCTACGAGCAGTACTTC. Using reference TRBV18 and TRBJ2-7 for the parts outside the CDR3, the full variable domain is NAGVMQNPRHLVRRRGQEARLRCSPMKGHSHVYWYRQLPEEGLKFMVYLQKENIIDESGMPKERFSAEFPKEGPSILRIQQVVRGDSAAYFCASSPSEAYEQYFGPGTRLTVT.

This rearrangement joins TRBV9 to TRBJ1-5, with D possibly being TRBD1 (5 bases). Germline CDR1 reads SGDLS; CDR2 reads YYNGEE. V lost 4 bases, J lost 0 bases, and 5 bases lay in between. This CDR3 comprises 13 residues. The CDR3 spells CASSTGSNQPQHF. The CDR3, as DNA: TGTGCCAGCAGCACAGGTAGCAATCAGCCCCAGCATTTT.

J is TRBJ1-2 and V is TRBV20-1; no reliable D call. V was shortened by 3 bases and J by 3 bases, with 5 bases between the two germline ends. The CDR3 loop spans 11 amino acids. CDR1 and CDR2 from the germline V gene are DFQATT and SNEGSKA (reference sequence). CDR3 in amino acids: CSARGDYGYTF. The CDR3 nucleotides are TGCAGTGCTAGGGGAGACTATGGCTACACCTTC.

The V and J genes are TRBV11-2 and TRBJ1-2, with D uncertain. The V gene's germline CDR1 is SGHAT and CDR2 FQNNGV. V was shortened by 0 bases and J by 2 bases, with 7 bases between the two germline ends. CDR3 size: 14 residues. CDR3 loop: CASSLDPVNYGYTF. The CDR3 nucleotides are TGTGCCAGCAGCTTAGATCCCGTGAACTATGGCTACACCTTC.

The chain is built from TRBV11-3 and TRBJ2-3; 13 bases fit TRBD2. CDR3 length: 16 amino acids. The germline V gene encodes CDR1 SGHNT and CDR2 YENEEA. The V gene end was trimmed by 2 bases and the J gene end by 3 bases; junction bases not matched to a gene: 2. CDR3 amino acids: CASSLRTSGRTDTQYF. CDR3 nucleotide sequence: TGTGCCAGCAGCTTAAGGACTAGCGGGAGAACAGATACGCAGTATTTT.

This clone showed up just once. V is TRBV5-6 and J is TRBJ2-1; a possible D gene is TRBD2 (5 bases). V gave up 0 bases and J gave up 7 bases, with 11 bases separating them. This CDR3 is 14 amino acids long. CDR1 is SGHDT and CDR2 is YYEEEE in the germline V gene. CDR3 loop: CASSLAGILNEQFF. In DNA form, the CDR3 reads TGTGCCAGCAGCTTGGCGGGAATTTTGAATGAGCAGTTCTTC.

V usage is TRBV11-2 and J usage is TRBJ1-2; possible D gene TRBD1, 6 bases. In germline, CDR1 is SGHAT, CDR2 FQNNGV. Trimming shortened V by 6 bases and J by 2 bases, and 22 bases separated the two germline ends. This CDR3 spans 17 amino acids. CDR3 amino acids: CASRRIRGISRNYGYTF. The CDR3 DNA reads TGTGCCAGCAGACGAATTAGGGGGATCTCCAGGAACTATGGCTACACCTTC. The whole variable domain, remainder taken from reference TRBV11-2 and TRBJ1-2, is EAGVAQSPRYKIIEKRQSVAFWCNPISGHATLYWYQQILGQGPKLLIQFQNNGVVDDSQLPKDRFSAERLKGVDSTLKIQPAKLEDSAVYLCASRRIRGISRNYGYTFGSGTRLTVV.

The gene calls are TRBV12-5 and TRBJ2-7, with 7 bases that match TRBD1. The CDR3 consists of 14 residues. Germline values: CDR1 LGHNT, CDR2 FRNRAP. V dropped 5 bases and J dropped 1; count of bases not matched to a gene: 5. CDR3 region: CASGRQTGSYEQYF. The CDR3 DNA sequence: TGTGCTAGTGGTCGCCAGACAGGGTCCTACGAGCAGTACTTC. Full variable domain (outside the CDR3, taken from reference TRBV12-5 and TRBJ2-7): DARVTQTPRHKVTEMGQEVTMRCQPILGHNTVFWYRQTMMQGLELLAYFRNRAPLDDSGMPKDRFSAEMPDATLATLKIQPSEPRDSAVYFCASGRQTGSYEQYFGPGTRLTVT.

The chain links TRBV10-1 to TRBJ1-5, with 9 bases lining up with TRBD1. The CDR3 contains 13 residues. The V segment lost 5 bases and the J segment 6 bases; nucleotides outside the gene matches: 2. From germline, CDR1 is WNHNN and CDR2 SYGVQD (reference sequence). CDR3 DNA: TGCGCCAGCAGTTTACAGGGGGCTCAGCCCCAGCATTTT. Translation: CASSLQGAQPQHF.

This rearrangement joins TRBV28 to TRBJ2-1, with TRBD1 matching over 12 bases. CDR1 and CDR2 (germline): MDHEN, SYDVKM. The V and J ends lost 5 bases and 6 bases, in that order; junction bases with no gene match: 8. This CDR3 is 16 amino acids long. CDR3 bases: TGTGCCAGCAGTAATGGGGGGACAGGGGGCTCCAATGAGCAGTTCTTC. It is translated as CASSNGGTGGSNEQFF. Drawing the rest from reference TRBV28 and TRBJ2-1, the complete variable domain is DVKVTQSSRYLVKRTGEKVFLECVQDMDHENMFWYRQDPGLGLRLIYFSYDVKMKEKGDIPEGYSVSREKKERFSLILESASTNQTSMYLCASSNGGTGGSNEQFFGPGTRLTVL.

The J gene is TRBJ2-7, the V gene TRBV4-1, with D hard to call. The CDR3 extends over 13 amino acids. Deletions cut 1 base from V and 7 bases from J, with 11 bases between. Germline loops: CDR1 MGHRA, CDR2 YSYEKL. DNA of the CDR3: TGCGCCAGCAGCCAAGCGCCCATGGAGGAGCAGTACTTC. Protein product: CASSQAPMEEQYF.

DNA for the CDR3: TGCGCCAGCAGCTCAGAAGGACTAGCGGGTAGCACAGATACGCAGTATTTT. Amino acids: CASSSEGLAGSTDTQYF. V is TRBV5-1 and J is TRBJ2-3; 11 bases are shared with TRBD2. Germline CDR1 and CDR2: SGHRS and YFSETQ. V shed 3 bases, J shed 0 bases, and the junction held 6 bases outside the gene matches. The CDR3 extends over 17 amino acids. Combining the CDR3 with reference TRBV5-1 and TRBJ2-3 gives the whole variable domain KAGVTQTPRYLIKTRGQQVTLSCSPISGHRSVSWYQQTPGQGLQFLFEYFSETQRNKGNFPGRFSGRQFSNSRSEMNVSTLELGDSALYLCASSSEGLAGSTDTQYFGPGTRLTVL.

The rearrangement links TRBV6-6 to TRBJ2-2; D call uncertain. The CDR3 spans 15 residues. Germline V gene data show CDR1 as MNHNY and CDR2 as SVGAGI (reference sequence). The V end lost 3 bases, the J end lost 3 bases, and 11 bases lay between the germline ends. The CDR3 here is CASSYGQVDTGELFF. The DNA of the CDR3 is TGTGCCAGCAGTTATGGGCAGGTTGACACCGGGGAGCTGTTTTTT.

The chain couples TRBV7-3 to TRBJ1-6; D is uncertain. Trimming pared 3 bases from V and 7 bases from J, leaving 13 bases between. The germline V gene encodes CDR1 SGHTA and CDR2 FQGTGA. The CDR3 spans 15 residues. The CDR3 spells CASSFLGRWNSPLHF. CDR3 bases: TGTGCCAGCAGCTTCCTCGGGAGATGGAATTCACCCCTCCACTTT.

This CDR3 is CASSFGTGSNQPQHF. CDR3 DNA sequence: TGTGCCAGCAGCTTTGGGACAGGTAGCAATCAGCCCCAGCATTTT. The V call is TRBV7-9, the J call TRBJ1-5; the match to TRBD1 covers 8 bases. Germline CDR1 and CDR2: SEHNR and FQNEAQ (reference sequence). V trimming: 3 bases; J trimming: 0 bases; junction bases outside the gene matches: 1. The CDR3 extends over 15 amino acids.

The V and J genes are TRBV6-5 and TRBJ1-2; D is unresolved. The CDR3 is 13 residues long. Trimming removed 7 bases at V and 9 bases at J, with 18 bases between. Germline V gene sequence: CDR1 MNHEY, CDR2 SVGAGI. The CDR3 DNA reads TGTGCCAGCAACGAGGCGCCCCATAGGAGCTACACCTTC. Amino acid sequence: CASNEAPHRSYTF.

The V gene is TRBV6-6, the J gene TRBJ2-2, with D possibly being TRBD2 (6 bases). The germline gives CDR1 MNHNY, CDR2 SVGAGI (reference sequence). This CDR3 contains 15 residues. The V and J ends lost 8 bases and 2 bases respectively, with 15 bases between them. The CDR3 spells CASSGTGVNTGELFF. In nucleotides, the CDR3 is TGTGCCAGCTCCGGGACGGGAGTTAACACCGGGGAGCTGTTTTTT.

This clone has just a few counts. The chain is built from TRBV5-4 and TRBJ2-5; D gene uncertain. The CDR3 covers 13 residues. Germline V lookup: CDR1 SGHNT, CDR2 YYREEE (reference sequence). The ends were cut back, 1 base at V and 3 bases at J, with 7 bases in the middle. The CDR3 spells CASSLRTEETQYF. The DNA of the CDR3 is TGTGCCAGCAGCTTGAGAACAGAAGAGACCCAGTACTTC.